Below are 17 T cell receptor beta chains sequenced from a single sample in a study of PD-1 blockade in classical Hodgkin lymphoma. Relapse was seen in all patients after autologous stem cell transplantation, and brentuximab vedotin exposure was variable. Sequencing used immunoSEQ multiplex PCR; TCRdb keeps in-frame clones, though not all of them. The sample contains approximately 98,000 clones, roughly nine tenths of which appear only once. Sequences were derived from peripheral blood mononuclear cells (PBMCs), sampled before the second cycle of nivolumab. All receptors come from a human donor with classical Hodgkin lymphoma.

The chain is built from TRBV7-9 and TRBJ2-7, with D tentatively TRBD2 (5 bases). Germline CDR1 and CDR2: SEHNR and FQNEAQ (reference sequence). This CDR3 contains 15 residues. V lost 4 bases and J lost 4, with 17 bases in between. The CDR3 DNA reads as TGTGCCAGCAGCTCGCCCCGGGGAGTGGTTTACGAGCAGTACTTC. This encodes CASSSPRGVVYEQYF. Using reference TRBV7-9 and TRBJ2-7 for the parts outside the CDR3, the full variable domain is DTGVSQNPRHKITKRGQNVTFRCDPISEHNRLYWYRQTLGQGPEFLTYFQNEAQLEKSRLLSDRFSAERPKGSFSTLEIQRTEQGDSAMYLCASSSPRGVVYEQYFGPGTRLTVT.

The genes are TRBV5-1 and TRBJ1-2, with D hard to call. V was shortened by 0 bases and J by 4 bases, with 7 bases between the two germline ends. The CDR3 runs to 13 residues. Germline CDR1 and CDR2: SGHRS and YFSETQ. CDR3 in amino acids: CASSLDRPYGYTF. Here the CDR3 DNA reads TGCGCCAGCAGCTTGGACAGACCCTATGGCTACACCTTC.

This clone was seen a single time. The V call is TRBV6-8, the J call TRBJ1-1; D is possibly TRBD1 (5 bases). There are 13 residues in the CDR3. V was pared by 11 bases and J by 1 base, with 14 bases between. Germline loops: CDR1 MNHGY, CDR2 SAAAGT. CDR3 sequence: CAGGGLENTEAFF. The CDR3 DNA reads as TGTGCCGGGGGGGGTCTTGAGAACACTGAAGCTTTCTTT.

J is TRBJ1-2 and V is TRBV7-8; weak D call: TRBD1 (5 bases). Per the germline V gene, CDR1 is SGHVS and CDR2 is FQNEAQ. V gave up 5 bases and J gave up 7 bases, with 17 bases separating them. The CDR3 is made up of 14 amino acids. CDR3 amino acids: CASSQGGGRGGYTF. The CDR3 nucleotides are TGTGCCAGCAGCCAGGGCGGGGGACGTGGTGGCTACACCTTC.

This chain connects TRBV5-6 to TRBJ2-7; D unclear. Between the trimmed V and J ends, which lost 4 bases and 3 bases, there was a span of 14 bases. This CDR3 spans 14 amino acids. Germline V lookup: CDR1 SGHDT, CDR2 YYEEEE. CDR3 coding DNA: TGTGCCAGCAGCGTGACTCGGATCGGCTACGAGCAGTACTTC. It encodes CASSVTRIGYEQYF.

In its sample, this clone was seen once. V is TRBV6-6 and J is TRBJ2-1; D may be TRBD1 or TRBD2 (5 bases each). V was trimmed by 6 bases and J by 4 bases, leaving 16 bases between them. Germline V lookup: CDR1 MNHNY, CDR2 SVGAGI (reference sequence). This CDR3 has 15 amino acids. CDR3 region: CASSPNRDQYNEQFF. In DNA, the CDR3 is TGTGCCAGCAGCCCGAACCGGGACCAATACAATGAGCAGTTCTTC.

The chain joins TRBV5-1 to TRBJ2-1; no definite D call. Trimming removed 4 bases at V and 8 bases at J, with 19 bases between. From germline, CDR1 is SGHRS and CDR2 YFSETQ. CDR3 length: 15 residues. The CDR3 is CASSPVGRVLDEQFF. The CDR3 nucleotides are TGCGCCAGCAGCCCGGTAGGCCGGGTTCTCGATGAGCAGTTCTTC.

V gene TRBV15 combines with J gene TRBJ2-7, with a tentative D call TRBD1 (6 bases). This CDR3 has 14 amino acids. The V gene lost 2 bases and the J gene lost 3 bases, with 11 bases spanning the gap. Germline V gene lookup returns CDR1 LNHNV and CDR2 YYDKDF (reference sequence). The CDR3 is CATSRPDRHYEQYF. The CDR3 coding sequence is TGTGCCACCAGCAGACCCGACAGGCACTACGAGCAGTACTTC.

This chain links TRBV18 with TRBJ2-2; TRBD1 matches 7 bases. The V gene's germline CDR1 is KGHSH and CDR2 LQKENI. The CDR3 is 14 residues long. V dropped 5 bases and J dropped 5; count of bases not matched to a gene: 5. The CDR3 region is CASSDGQATGELFF. The DNA for the CDR3 is TGTGCCAGCTCAGATGGACAGGCTACCGGGGAGCTGTTTTTT.

The gene calls are TRBV9 and TRBJ2-2; D not certain. The CDR3 has 17 amino acids. V was cut by 3 bases and J by 0 bases, with 15 bases left in between. CDR1 SGDLS and CDR2 YYNGEE come from the germline V gene. For the CDR3, the DNA is TGTGCCAGCAGCGAGTACAAAGTTAGATCGAACACCGGGGAGCTGTTTTTT. This translates into CASSEYKVRSNTGELFF.

The chain recombines TRBV27 with TRBJ2-7; weak D call: TRBD2 (5 bases). In germline, CDR1 is MNHEY, CDR2 SMNVEV (reference sequence). This CDR3 has 13 residues. The germline V and J ends were trimmed by 5 bases and 5 bases, with 13 bases remaining between them. The CDR3 nucleotides are TGTGCCAGCAGTACTGGGCCGGGAAACGAGCAGTACTTC. As protein: CASSTGPGNEQYF.

The CDR3 sequence is CASSVSGRETYEQYF. The CDR3 nucleotides read TGCGCCAGCAGCGTGAGCGGGAGGGAAACCTACGAGCAGTACTTC. The chain recombines TRBV5-1 with TRBJ2-7; 10 bases line up with TRBD2. V shed 4 bases, J shed 2 bases, and the junction held 6 bases outside the gene matches. This CDR3 spans 15 amino acids. CDR1 is SGHRS and CDR2 is YFSETQ in the germline V gene.

The chain is built from TRBV28 and TRBJ2-3; D ambiguous. The length of the CDR3 is 15 residues. Trimming shortened V by 4 bases and J by 4 bases, and 15 bases separated the two germline ends. CDR1 is MDHEN and CDR2 is SYDVKM in the germline V gene. The DNA for the CDR3 is TGTGCCAGCAGTTCCCCAGTGTCGTCGGCAGATACGCAGTATTTT. Its protein is CASSSPVSSADTQYF.

The chain joins TRBV4-3 to TRBJ1-5, with D unclear. Trimming took off 0 bases at V and 9 bases at J, with 12 bases between the two ends. This CDR3 spans 14 amino acids. Germline V gene data show CDR1 as LGHNA and CDR2 as YSLEER. The CDR3 here is CASSQDTVNGPQHF. CDR3 DNA sequence: TGCGCCAGCAGCCAAGATACGGTTAATGGGCCCCAGCATTTT.

The V call is TRBV6-5, the J call TRBJ2-1, with D possibly being TRBD2 (6 bases). Trimming took 6 bases from V and 8 from J, leaving 14 bases between them. Per the germline V gene, CDR1 is MNHEY and CDR2 is SVGAGI. The CDR3 runs 13 residues. The CDR3 is CASSTTTSHEQFF. CDR3 DNA sequence: TGTGCCAGCAGCACAACGACTAGTCATGAGCAGTTCTTC.

This clone was detected a few times. The chain combines TRBV5-6 with TRBJ1-5; TRBD1 might be the D (6 bases). Germline V gene lookup returns CDR1 SGHDT and CDR2 YYEEEE. This CDR3 has 12 amino acids. V was pared by 4 bases and J by 8 bases, with 10 bases between. The CDR3 DNA reads TGTGCCAGCAGCCTGGGGGCTGAGCCCCAGCATTTT. This gives the protein CASSLGAEPQHF.

The gene calls are TRBV2 and TRBJ1-1; D call uncertain. V dropped 6 bases and J dropped 5 bases, with 16 bases sitting between them. Germline CDR1 and CDR2: SNHLY and FYNNEI. The CDR3 runs to 14 residues. This CDR3 is CASRVAVTGTEAFF. In DNA form, the CDR3 reads TGTGCCAGCAGGGTCGCGGTGACTGGTACTGAAGCTTTCTTT.